This entry features one T cell receptor beta chain sequence. The method was immunoSEQ multiplex PCR; TCRdb's version includes in-frame clones alone and lacks a portion of them. This sample carries some 150,000 clones, about 87% of them seen once, and the ten largest clones take about 2.5%. These data originate in a study of blood T cell repertoires in COVID-19. The CDR3 consists of 20 residues. Germline assignment: CDR1 LGHNT and CDR2 FRNRAP. V shed 3 bases and J 3 bases; nucleotides not matched to a gene: 16. What was sequenced was peripheral blood. This sequence was found in a man over 45 with active COVID-19. This rearrangement joins TRBV12-5 to TRBJ2-1; 11 positions match TRBD2. CDR3 sequence (DNA): TGTGCTAGTGGTTTTCTCCCCGGGACTAGCGGCACACAGGACTACAATGAGCAGTTCTTC. Amino acids: CASGFLPGTSGTQDYNEQFF.